This T cell receptor beta chain was obtained from a study of T cell repertoires in cytomegalovirus infection. The overall study: An indication of both CMV infection and matching HLA type came from public TCR beta signatures.

V lost 4 bases to trimming and J lost 2 bases, with 14 bases between them. The CDR3 is 15 amino acids. Germline V CDR1 and CDR2: LNHDA, SQIVND (reference sequence). This clonotype was recorded a few times. MiXCR, applied by TCRdb to the reads, yields one record per CDR3 protein. The data show about 740,000 distinct CDR3 sequences, approximately 34% seen once. This receptor was obtained from a human donor in good health (CMV status not recorded). Some clones in this sample may be carry-over from other donors' samples. This chain joins TRBV19 and TRBJ2-5, with D possibly matching TRBD1 (7 bases). Sequences were obtained from PBMCs. The CDR3 is CASSSSQGGQETQYF. The CDR3 region has the DNA TGTGCCAGTAGTAGTAGTCAGGGGGGACAAGAGACCCAGTACTTC.